The present entry profiles one TCR beta chain with its context. The antigen is not known. This record belongs to a study of T cells in Graves' hyperthyroidism and ophthalmopathy. Study-wide results and caveats: Blood held most thyroid clonotypes expanded above 0.001 frequency. Using 13 V-J features, a model discriminated ophthalmopathy from stable hyperthyroidism.

RNA transcripts provided the source from which TCR beta CDR3 regions were amplified. Using the HTBI primer set, a first-round RT-PCR was run on the TCR CDR3. TCRdb ran MiXCR on the multiplex PCR reads and lists one entry per CDR3 protein. The table lists more than 500,000 distinct CDR3 sequences, 15% to 20% of them singletons. The study defined stable Graves' hyperthyroidism as no ophthalmopathy progression within 18 months. Researchers barred patients who had uncontrolled infection, other autoimmune disease, pregnancy or lactation. This TCR came from a woman under 40 with Graves' hyperthyroidism. The material sequenced was blood.

The CDR3 bases are TGTGCCATCAGTGAGTCGTTGGGATTAGCCGAGCAGTACTTC. This encodes CAISESLGLAEQYF. The chain has TRBV10-3 and TRBJ2-7; D ambiguous. V was pared by 0 bases and J by 6 bases, with 12 bases between. Looked up from germline, CDR1 is ENHRY and CDR2 is SYGVKD. CDR3 size: 14 residues.